This TCR beta chain was profiled in a study of technical replicates of blood from a few donors. The method was immunoSEQ multiplex PCR; TCRdb's version includes in-frame clones alone and lacks a portion of them. The sample has about 89,000 clones; around 95% are singletons. The V end lost 4 bases, the J end lost 0 bases, and 13 bases lay between the germline ends. Germline lookup yields CDR1 SGHDT and CDR2 YYEEEE. This CDR3 has 15 amino acids. Material: T cells isolated from PBMCs. The sequence was obtained from a human donor in good health. The chain couples TRBV5-6 to TRBJ1-1, with D unresolved. The chain's CDR3 is CASSLLDSLNTEAFF. The CDR3 DNA follows: TGTGCCAGCAGCCTACTAGATTCTTTGAACACTGAAGCTTTCTTT.